These T cell receptor beta chains were read from a single sample in a study of cytomegalovirus exposure and HLA in healthy donors. The table came from immunoSEQ multiplex PCR; TCRdb's copy has only in-frame clones and leaves some out. The sample gives 64,000 or so clones, roughly 87% of which show up once; roughly 10% is in the top ten. Sequencing was carried out using PBMCs. The receptors were sampled from a female donor in good health and CMV-seronegative. Both conserved end residues are trimmed from each CDR3.

j_call v_call cdr3_length cdr3_aa
TRBJ2-7 TRBV29-1 12 SVGQGQDNYEQY
TRBJ2-7 TRBV20-1 9 SATPGGEQY
TRBJ1-3 TRBV25-1 13 ASSEAGTGYDTIY
TRBJ2-5 TRBV19 12 ASSPTWGGETQY
TRBJ1-2 TRBV6-5 14 ASSYSRDSSNYGYT
TRBJ2-5 TRBV5-6 11 ASSPPGEETQY
TRBJ1-1 TRBV9 11 ASIDQGNTEAF
TRBJ2-1 TRBV28 13 ASSYEDSSYNEQF
TRBJ2-1 TRBV7-9 13 ASSRGQGADNEQF
TRBJ1-6 TRBV28 12 ASGTDSLYSPLH
TRBJ2-6 TRBV9 13 ASSAEGAGANVLT
TRBJ1-4 TRBV28 13 ASSLTGKRGEKLF
TRBJ2-1 TRBV5-6 14 ASSTTLAGGRNEQF
TRBJ2-3 TRBV29-1 13 SVVHQRGGTDTQY
TRBJ1-1 TRBV7-9 12 ASSRTGRSTEAF
TRBJ2-2 TRBV9 14 ASSVERGSLTGELF
TRBJ2-2 TRBV9 14 ASSVAQGFNTGELF
TRBJ2-7 TRBV5-1 12 ASSQGTDSYEQY
TRBJ2-1 TRBV7-9 12 ASSFGSSNNEQF
TRBJ2-7 TRBV25-1 12 ASSESGASYEQY
TRBJ1-2 TRBV11-2 12 ASSLAGGIYGYT
TRBJ2-1 TRBV28 11 ASGAGQNNEQF
TRBJ2-5 TRBV7-2 12 ASSYAGERETQY
TRBJ2-1 TRBV6-4 14 ASSDVQGAPVDEQF
TRBJ2-5 TRBV10-3 13 AISDSGAPRETQY
TRBJ2-5 TRBV7-9 14 ASSLGSGGVQETQY
NA TRBV27 10 ASSPGLNEQY
TRBJ2-7 TRBV6-4 9 ARTGGYEQY
TRBJ2-3 TRBV10-3 14 AISEPGTGVGDTQY
TRBJ1-6 TRBV7-2 12 ASRQGSYNSPLH
TRBJ1-5 TRBV18 12 ASSRGGAGQPQH
TRBJ2-3 TRBV29-1 12 SVEASGNTDTQY
TRBJ1-2 TRBV2 12 ASSEMWPYYGYT
TRBJ2-4 TRBV19 12 ASSIVGAANIQY
TRBJ2-3 TRBV27 15 ASSLWNLAGGADTQY
TRBJ1-1 TRBV11-2 11 ASSFTDRVGAF
TRBJ1-2 TRBV19 13 ASSETGGSYYGYT
TRBJ2-7 TRBV7-9 13 ASSPSLTGSYEQY
TRBJ1-2 TRBV9 13 ASSPRTGTNYGYT
TRBJ2-7 TRBV19 15 ASSHQGHKTGVGEQY
TRBJ2-4 TRBV9 15 ASSGGSDGVAKNIQY
TRBJ2-1 TRBV6-5 14 ASSSTLDLGYNEQF
TRBJ1-1 TRBV19 11 ASSLQGNTEAF
TRBJ1-6 TRBV5-1 14 ASSLGAGAWNSPLH
TRBJ1-6 TRBV27 12 ASSHGTGDSPLH
TRBJ2-1 TRBV9 12 ASSVVGLNNEQF
TRBJ1-2 TRBV4-1 13 ASSQNTDLNYGYT
NA TRBV14 14 ASSPLGGRSSYEQY
TRBJ2-1 TRBV2 13 ASSGQGLSYNEQF
TRBJ2-7 TRBV18 15 ASSRTGTGPNSYEQY
TRBJ1-1 TRBV9 12 ASSKQGLDTEAF
TRBJ1-3 TRBV30 12 AWSPVPSGNTIY
TRBJ1-1 TRBV18 14 ASSPLPDRQNTEAF
TRBJ2-3 TRBV28 14 ASSSGHTTTIHTQY
TRBJ2-1 TRBV2 13 ASRRGQGFYNEQF
TRBJ1-5 TRBV7-8 11 ASSLQGAQPQH
TRBJ2-7 TRBV29-1 11 SVEGAGQKEQY
TRBJ2-1 TRBV25-1 9 ASTVQNEQF